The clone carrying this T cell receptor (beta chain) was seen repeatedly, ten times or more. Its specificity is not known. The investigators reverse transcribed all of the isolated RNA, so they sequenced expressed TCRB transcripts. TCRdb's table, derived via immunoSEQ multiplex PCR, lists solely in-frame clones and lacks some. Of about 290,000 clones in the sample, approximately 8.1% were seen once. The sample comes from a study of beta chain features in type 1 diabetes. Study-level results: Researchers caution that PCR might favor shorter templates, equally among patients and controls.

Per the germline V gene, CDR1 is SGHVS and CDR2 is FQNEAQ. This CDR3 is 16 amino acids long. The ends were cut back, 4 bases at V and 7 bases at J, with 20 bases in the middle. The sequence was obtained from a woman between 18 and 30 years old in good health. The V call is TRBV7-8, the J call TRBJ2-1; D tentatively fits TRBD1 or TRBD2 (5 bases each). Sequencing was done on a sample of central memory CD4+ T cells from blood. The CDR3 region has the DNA TGTGCCAGCAGCTCCCCCGGGACCCACTCGGGGAATGAGCAGTTCTTC. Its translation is CASSSPGTHSGNEQFF.